This T cell receptor beta chain was captured in a study of T-cell reconstitution after alpha-beta-depleted transplantation in children. For TCRbeta, the library was prepared with unique molecular identifiers. TCRdb called the PCR reads again in MiXCR, with one record for every CDR3 protein. Found here are almost 400,000 distinct CDR3 sequences, 20% of them singletons; the top ten hold less than 4.5%. The V gene lost 4 bases and the J gene lost 2 bases, with 15 bases spanning the gap. This CDR3 comprises 14 residues. Germline V CDR1 and CDR2: DFQATT, SNEGSKA (reference sequence). V usage is TRBV20-1 and J usage is TRBJ2-7; D gene uncertain. The sequences come from PBMCs from the stem cell graft donor, collected from the stem cell graft. The receptor was isolated from a human donor who donated a stem cell graft to a child with acute myeloid leukemia. In DNA form, the CDR3 reads TGCAGTGCTACACAGCCCGAGATTCCCTACGAGCAGTACTTC. It is translated as CSATQPEIPYEQYF.